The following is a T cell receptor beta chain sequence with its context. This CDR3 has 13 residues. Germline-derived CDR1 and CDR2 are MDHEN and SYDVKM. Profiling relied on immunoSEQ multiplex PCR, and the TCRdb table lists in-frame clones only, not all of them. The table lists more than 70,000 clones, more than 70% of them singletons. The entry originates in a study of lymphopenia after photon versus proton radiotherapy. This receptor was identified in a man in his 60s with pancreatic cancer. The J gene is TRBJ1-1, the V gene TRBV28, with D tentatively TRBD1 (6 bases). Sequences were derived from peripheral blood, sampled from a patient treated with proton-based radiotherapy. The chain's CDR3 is CGSWGARDTEAFF. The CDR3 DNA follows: TGTGGCTCATGGGGGGCGCGGGACACTGAAGCTTTCTTT.